This entry features one TCR beta chain sequence. The germline V gene has CDR1 MDHEN and CDR2 SYDVKM. The CDR3 consists of 19 residues. Unmatched junction bases numbered 12, after V lost 2 bases and J lost 3 bases. This record belongs to a study of PD-1 blockade in classical Hodgkin lymphoma. Some clones are missing from TCRdb's copy, which holds only in-frame ones; the method was immunoSEQ multiplex PCR. The sample carries 10,000 to 15,000 clones, about nine tenths recorded once. All patients relapsed after autologous stem cell transplantation, and brentuximab vedotin exposure varied. With magnetic negative selection, CD4+ T cells were purified from PBMCs that had been thawed.

The chain recombines TRBV28 with TRBJ2-7; 14 positions agree with TRBD2. This TCR was sampled from a human donor with classical Hodgkin lymphoma. Sequencing used CD4+ T cells from blood, obtained at baseline. The CDR3 protein is CASSLGGLAGEIGHYEQYF. The CDR3, as DNA: TGTGCCAGCAGTTTAGGGGGACTAGCGGGAGAAATAGGACACTACGAGCAGTACTTC.